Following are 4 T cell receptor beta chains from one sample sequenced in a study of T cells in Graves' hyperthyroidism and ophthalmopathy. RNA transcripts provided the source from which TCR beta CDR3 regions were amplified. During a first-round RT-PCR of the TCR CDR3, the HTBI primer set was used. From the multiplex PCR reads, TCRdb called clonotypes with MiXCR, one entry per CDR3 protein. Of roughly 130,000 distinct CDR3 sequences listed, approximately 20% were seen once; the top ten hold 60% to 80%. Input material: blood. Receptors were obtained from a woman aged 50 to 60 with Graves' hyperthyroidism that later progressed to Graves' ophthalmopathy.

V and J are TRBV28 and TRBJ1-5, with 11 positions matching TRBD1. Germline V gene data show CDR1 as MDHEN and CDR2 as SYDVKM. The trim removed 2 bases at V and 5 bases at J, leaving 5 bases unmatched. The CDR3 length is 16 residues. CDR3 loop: CASSLGGTGGDQPQHF. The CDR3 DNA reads TGTGCCAGCAGTTTAGGCGGGACAGGGGGGGATCAGCCCCAGCATTTT.

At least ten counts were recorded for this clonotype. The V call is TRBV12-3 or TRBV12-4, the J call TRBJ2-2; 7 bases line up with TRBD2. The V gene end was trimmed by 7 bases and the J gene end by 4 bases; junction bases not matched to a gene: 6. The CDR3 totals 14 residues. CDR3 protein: CASNSGTTTGELFF. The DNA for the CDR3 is TGTGCCAGCAATTCCGGGACTACCACCGGGGAGCTGTTTTTT.

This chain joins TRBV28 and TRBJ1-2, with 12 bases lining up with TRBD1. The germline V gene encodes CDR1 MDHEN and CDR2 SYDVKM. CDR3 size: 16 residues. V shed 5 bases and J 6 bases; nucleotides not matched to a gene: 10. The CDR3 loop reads CASSLLRDRGLDGYTF. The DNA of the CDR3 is TGTGCCAGCAGTCTCCTTAGGGACAGGGGGCTCGATGGCTACACCTTC.

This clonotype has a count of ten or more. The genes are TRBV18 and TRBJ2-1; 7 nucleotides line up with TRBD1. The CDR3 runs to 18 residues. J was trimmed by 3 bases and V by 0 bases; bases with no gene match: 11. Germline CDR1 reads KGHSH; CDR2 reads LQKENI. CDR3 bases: TGTGCCAGCTCACCACCGTTCTCTGACAGGGAGCTCTACAATGAGCAGTTCTTC. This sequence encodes CASSPPFSDRELYNEQFF.